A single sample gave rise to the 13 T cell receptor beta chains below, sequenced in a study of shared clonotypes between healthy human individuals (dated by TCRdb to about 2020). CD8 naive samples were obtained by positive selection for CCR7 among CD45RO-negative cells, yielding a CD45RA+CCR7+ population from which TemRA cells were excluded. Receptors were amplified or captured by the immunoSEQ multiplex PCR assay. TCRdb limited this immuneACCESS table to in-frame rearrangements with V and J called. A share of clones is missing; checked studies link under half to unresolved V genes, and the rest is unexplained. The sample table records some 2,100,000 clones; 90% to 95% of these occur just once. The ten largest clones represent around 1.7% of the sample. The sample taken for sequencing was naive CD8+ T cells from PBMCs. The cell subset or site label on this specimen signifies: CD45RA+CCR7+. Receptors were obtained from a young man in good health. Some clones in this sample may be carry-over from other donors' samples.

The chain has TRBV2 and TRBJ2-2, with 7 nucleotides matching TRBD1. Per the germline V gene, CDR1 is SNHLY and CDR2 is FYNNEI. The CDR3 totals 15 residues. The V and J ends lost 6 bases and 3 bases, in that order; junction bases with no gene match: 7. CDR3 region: CASRQGIFDTGELFF. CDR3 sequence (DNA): TGTGCCAGCAGACAGGGGATCTTCGACACCGGGGAGCTGTTTTTT.

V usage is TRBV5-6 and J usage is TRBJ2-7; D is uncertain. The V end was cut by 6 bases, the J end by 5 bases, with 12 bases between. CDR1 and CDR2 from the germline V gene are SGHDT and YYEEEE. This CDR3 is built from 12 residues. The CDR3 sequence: CASIAVGDEQYF. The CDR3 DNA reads TGTGCCAGCATCGCTGTTGGGGACGAGCAGTACTTC.

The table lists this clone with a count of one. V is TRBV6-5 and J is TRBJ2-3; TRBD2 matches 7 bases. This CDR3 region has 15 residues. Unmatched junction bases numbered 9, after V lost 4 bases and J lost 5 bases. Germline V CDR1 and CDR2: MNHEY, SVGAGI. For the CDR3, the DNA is TGTGCCAGCAGTTCCCAGCGGGGTCGGGGAGATACGCAGTATTTT. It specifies CASSSQRGRGDTQYF.

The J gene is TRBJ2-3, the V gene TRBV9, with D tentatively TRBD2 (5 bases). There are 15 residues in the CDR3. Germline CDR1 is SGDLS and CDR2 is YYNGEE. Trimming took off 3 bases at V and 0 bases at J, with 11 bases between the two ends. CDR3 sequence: CASSGRGSSTDTQYF. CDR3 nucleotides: TGTGCCAGCAGCGGACGGGGTTCTAGCACAGATACGCAGTATTTT.

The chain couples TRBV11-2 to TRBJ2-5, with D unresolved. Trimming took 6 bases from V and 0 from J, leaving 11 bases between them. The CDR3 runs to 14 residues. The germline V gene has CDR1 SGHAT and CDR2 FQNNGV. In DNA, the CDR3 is TGTGCCAGCAGGCAAAGGGAAAACCAAGAGACCCAGTACTTC. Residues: CASRQRENQETQYF.

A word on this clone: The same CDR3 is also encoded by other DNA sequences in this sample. The CDR3 loop reads CASSVGGDEQYF. The DNA for the CDR3 is TGTGCCAGCAGCGTTGGAGGGGATGAGCAGTACTTC. The chain combines TRBV9 with TRBJ2-7, with D possibly TRBD2 on 6 matching bases. Germline V gene lookup returns CDR1 SGDLS and CDR2 YYNGEE. The V gene lost 2 bases and the J gene lost 7 bases, with 10 bases spanning the gap. This CDR3 has 12 amino acids.

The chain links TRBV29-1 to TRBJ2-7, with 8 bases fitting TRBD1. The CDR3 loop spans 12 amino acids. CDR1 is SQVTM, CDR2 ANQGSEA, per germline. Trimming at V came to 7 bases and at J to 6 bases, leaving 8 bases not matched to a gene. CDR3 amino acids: CSARTGLSEQYF. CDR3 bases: TGCAGCGCGCGGACAGGGCTTAGCGAGCAGTACTTC.

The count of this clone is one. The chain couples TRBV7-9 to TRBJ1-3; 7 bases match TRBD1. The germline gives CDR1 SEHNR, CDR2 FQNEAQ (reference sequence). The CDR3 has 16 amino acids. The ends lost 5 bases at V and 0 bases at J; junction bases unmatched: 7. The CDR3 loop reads CASSLRQGVSGNTIYF. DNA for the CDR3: TGTGCCAGCAGCCTCCGACAGGGAGTCTCTGGAAACACCATATATTTT.

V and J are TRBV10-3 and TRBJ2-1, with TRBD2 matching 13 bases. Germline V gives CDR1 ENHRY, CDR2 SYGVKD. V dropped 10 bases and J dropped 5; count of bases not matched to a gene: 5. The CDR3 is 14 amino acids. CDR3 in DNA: TGTGCCACCAAGACTAGCGGGAGGAACAATGAGCAGTTCTTC. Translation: CATKTSGRNNEQFF.

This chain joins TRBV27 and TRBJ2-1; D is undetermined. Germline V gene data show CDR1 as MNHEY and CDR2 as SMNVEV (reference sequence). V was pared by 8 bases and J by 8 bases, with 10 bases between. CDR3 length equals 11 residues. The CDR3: CASLGLDEQFF. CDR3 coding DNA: TGTGCCAGCCTCGGGCTCGATGAGCAGTTCTTC.

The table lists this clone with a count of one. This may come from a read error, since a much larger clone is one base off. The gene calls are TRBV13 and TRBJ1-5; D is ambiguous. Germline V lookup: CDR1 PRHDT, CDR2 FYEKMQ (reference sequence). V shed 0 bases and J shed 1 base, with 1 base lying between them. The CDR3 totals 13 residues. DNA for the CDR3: TGTGCCAGCAGCTTAGGGAGCAATCAGCCCCAGCATTTT. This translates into CASSLGSNQPQHF.

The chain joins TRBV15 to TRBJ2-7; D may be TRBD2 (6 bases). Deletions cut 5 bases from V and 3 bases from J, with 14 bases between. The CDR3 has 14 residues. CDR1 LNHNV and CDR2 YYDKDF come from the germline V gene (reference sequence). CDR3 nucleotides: TGTGCCACCAGCTCCGGGAGCGGCCACTACGAGCAGTACTTC. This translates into CATSSGSGHYEQYF.

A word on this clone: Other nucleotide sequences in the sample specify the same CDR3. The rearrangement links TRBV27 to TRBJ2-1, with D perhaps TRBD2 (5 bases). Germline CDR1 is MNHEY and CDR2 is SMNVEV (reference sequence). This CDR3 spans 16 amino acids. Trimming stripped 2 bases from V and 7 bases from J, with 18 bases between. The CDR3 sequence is CASSLIGQVGVNEQFF. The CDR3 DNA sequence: TGTGCCAGCAGTTTAATAGGGCAGGTCGGGGTGAATGAGCAGTTCTTC.